The rows below give T cell receptor beta chains drawn from one sample of a study of T-cell memory formation after mild COVID-19. One entry per CDR3 protein, called by TCRdb with MiXCR from the 5' RACE reads. Among hundreds of thousands of distinct CDR3 sequences listed, about a fifth were seen once. The source material was PBMCs or a T cell subset sorted from them (not recorded which). The receptors derive from an adult woman who had mild COVID-19 (a few samples of this study predate the infection). Cell type and time point are not known. Both conserved end residues are part of each CDR3. Each record gives: V gene, D gene, CDR3 length, J gene, clone size, CDR3 protein, CDR3 DNA. A D gene is named only where the DNA matches it firmly. Only part of the rows carry a size: once, few, many, or a class if the clone is expanded.

>TRBV18|.|15|TRBJ2-1|.
CASSVTRSGNNEQFF
TGTGCCAGCTCAGTCACTAGGTCCGGAAACAATGAGCAGTTCTTC
>TRBV20-1|.|14|TRBJ2-3|few
CSARDGGDGDTQYF
TGCAGTGCTAGAGATGGGGGTGACGGGGATACGCAGTATTTT
>TRBV3-1|TRBD2|15|TRBJ2-5|few
CASSPRASGVSAQYF
TGTGCCAGCAGCCCTAGAGCTAGCGGGGTGTCGGCCCAGTACTTC
>TRBV11-2|TRBD1|16|TRBJ1-1|.
CASSPGQGRVNTEAFF
TGTGCCAGCAGCCCCGGACAGGGGCGCGTGAACACTGAAGCTTTCTTT
>TRBV5-1|TRBD1|13|TRBJ1-2|.
CASSLDQGDGYTF
TGCGCCAGCAGCTTGGACCAGGGGGATGGCTACACCTTC
>TRBV12-3/TRBV12-4|TRBD2|15|TRBJ2-3|many
CASVPGLAGGVTQYF
TGTGCCAGCGTACCGGGACTAGCGGGTGGTGTTACGCAGTATTTT
>TRBV4-3|TRBD1|20|TRBJ2-7|.
CASSQDYPFPGTGRPYEQYF
TGCGCCAGCAGCCAGGACTACCCTTTCCCCGGGACAGGTAGACCCTACGAGCAGTACTTC
>TRBV4-1|TRBD1|14|TRBJ1-4|few
CASSTTGVNEKLFF
TGCGCCAGCAGCACGACAGGGGTTAATGAAAAACTGTTTTTT
>TRBV9|.|15|TRBJ2-7|.
CASSVEWDPSYEQYF
TGTGCCAGCAGCGTAGAGTGGGACCCCTCCTACGAGCAGTACTTC
>TRBV7-3|.|14|TRBJ1-3|few
CASSLTQSGNTIYF
TGTGCCAGCAGCTTAACACAGTCTGGAAACACCATATATTTT
>TRBV4-1|TRBD1|16|TRBJ2-3|few
CASSQSRTGSTDTQYF
TGCGCCAGCAGCCAATCGCGGACAGGGAGCACAGATACGCAGTATTTT
>TRBV7-6|.|15|TRBJ2-2|.
CASTQYGGNTGELFF
TGTGCCAGCACCCAATACGGCGGGAACACCGGGGAGCTGTTTTTT